The rows below give T cell receptor beta chains drawn from one sample of a study of OX40 agonist ivuxolimab in advanced cancers. Profiling relied on immunoSEQ multiplex PCR, and the TCRdb table lists in-frame clones only, not all of them. The profile covers tens of thousands of clones, with about 85% appearing a single time and 0.2% to 0.25% taken by the ten largest. This material consisted of CD4+ or CD8+ T cells sorted from blood, taken in a trial of the OX40 agonist ivuxolimab. These receptors were collected from an adult with an advanced solid tumor such as melanoma, head and neck, liver or kidney cancer. Each CDR3 is given with its conserved first and last residue.

TRBV18 | CASSTGLSTGTDTQYF
TRBV5-1 | CASSLGPGSTEAFF
TRBV7-2 | CASSFSRTTANTGELFF
TRBV11-1 | CASSLDGVYEQYF
TRBV4-1 | CASSQERRLAGFNEQFF
TRBV11-2 | CASSLGWGRSYNEQFF
TRBV7-2 | CASSDPRAGQQETQYF
TRBV4-1 | CASSRKGGSTGANVLTF
TRBV7-8 | CASSPSFREGGYNEQFF
TRBV28 | CASRESPVDIQYF
TRBV5-8 | CASSLPGRNNSPLHF
TRBV4-1 | CASSQGSARAGTNEKLFF
TRBV13 | CASSLHGREQYF
TRBV4-3 | CASSQDPRFPGEQYF
TRBV9 | CASSAQGPYNSPLHF
TRBV18 | CASSPPYGPGYTF
TRBV5-4 | CASSGISGTQYF
TRBV28 | CASTVLGQAARQPQHF
TRBV7-8 | CASSLVAGTEAFF
TRBV15 | CATSTKNSGTYEQYF
TRBV6-4 | CASSPQLADNEQFF
TRBV18 | CASSPLFREKGADTQYF
TRBV6-6 | CASSYSPGQGADTIYF
TRBV29-1 | CSAHSTEAFF
TRBV10-3 | CANRGSDTQYF
TRBV10-3 | CAISERVRAIEQYF
TRBV6-5 | CASSQPGQGNEQYF
TRBV5-1 | CASSLAGTSGSRNEQFF